This TCR beta chain was captured by sequencing in a study of blood T cell repertoires in COVID-19. This clone was observed a handful of times. TCRdb's table, derived via immunoSEQ multiplex PCR, lists solely in-frame clones and lacks some. The sample consists of some 42,000 clones, approximately 88% of them appearing once. Germline V gene sequence: CDR1 LNHNV, CDR2 YYDKDF (reference sequence). The CDR3 sequence is 14 residues long. J lost 1 base, V lost 2 bases, and 0 bases had no gene match. The clonotype comes from a human donor in a cohort sampled during active COVID-19. The J gene is TRBJ2-3, the V gene TRBV15, with 7 bases matching TRBD1. The sequencing sample was made of peripheral blood. The CDR3 protein is CATSRQGGTDTQYF. CDR3 nucleotide sequence: TGTGCCACCAGCAGACAGGGGGGCACAGATACGCAGTATTTT.